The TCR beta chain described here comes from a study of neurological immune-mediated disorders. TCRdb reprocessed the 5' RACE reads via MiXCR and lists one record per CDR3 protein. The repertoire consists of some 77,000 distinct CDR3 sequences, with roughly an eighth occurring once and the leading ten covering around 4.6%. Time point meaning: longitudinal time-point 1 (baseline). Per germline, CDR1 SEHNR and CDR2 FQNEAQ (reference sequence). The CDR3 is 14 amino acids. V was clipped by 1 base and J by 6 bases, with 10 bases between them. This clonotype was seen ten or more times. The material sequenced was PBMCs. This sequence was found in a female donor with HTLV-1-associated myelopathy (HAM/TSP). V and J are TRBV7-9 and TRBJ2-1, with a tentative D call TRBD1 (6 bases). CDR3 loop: CASSLGDRPNEQFF. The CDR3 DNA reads TGTGCCAGCAGCTTAGGCGACAGGCCCAATGAGCAGTTCTTC.